Shown below are 25 T cell receptor beta chains from a single sample sequenced in a study of vaccination and CD4 T cells after COVID-19. Treatment described: roughly ten-day PBMC culture with coronavirus spike peptide pools or control peptides (ViraFEST assay). Which antigens these TCRs recognize remains unknown. Once obtained from cultured CD4+ T cells, the DNA was sequenced using the Oncomine TCR Beta short-read assay. TCRdb processed the PCR reads anew with MiXCR; each CDR3 protein has one entry. This table holds over 10,000 distinct CDR3 sequences, roughly four fifths found once. The sequencing sample was made of CD4+ T cells from blood, cultured in vitro. Every receptor here comes from a human donor who had recovered from COVID-19.

The chain has TRBV6-5 and TRBJ2-3, with TRBD2 as a possible D gene (6 bases). There are 14 residues in the CDR3. CDR1 MNHEY and CDR2 SVGAGI come from the germline V gene. Trimming stripped 4 bases from V and 1 base from J, with 9 bases between. The CDR3 protein is CASSLGGGTDTQYF. DNA for the CDR3: TGTGCCAGCAGTTTGGGAGGTGGCACAGATACGCAGTATTTT.

This clonotype has just a few counts. V is TRBV27 and J is TRBJ2-1, with 10 bases fitting TRBD2. The CDR3 is 15 residues long. V dropped 2 bases and J dropped 2; count of bases not matched to a gene: 0. Germline CDR1 is MNHEY and CDR2 is SMNVEV (reference sequence). The CDR3 DNA reads TGTGCCAGCAGTTTACTAGCGGGAGCCTACAATGAGCAGTTCTTC. It is translated as CASSLLAGAYNEQFF.

This clonotype was recorded a few times. V gene TRBV7-9 combines with J gene TRBJ2-5; 8 bases are a match to TRBD1. The germline V gene encodes CDR1 SEHNR and CDR2 FQNEAQ (reference sequence). V shed 5 bases and J 4 bases; nucleotides not matched to a gene: 6. The CDR3 consists of 14 residues. CDR3 loop: CASSPLGQGETQYF. CDR3 nucleotides: TGTGCCAGCAGCCCCCTTGGACAGGGAGAGACCCAGTACTTC.

This clonotype was found once. The J gene is TRBJ2-2, the V gene TRBV7-9; D may be TRBD1 (6 bases). CDR3 length: 15 amino acids. Trimming pared 5 bases from V and 5 bases from J, leaving 15 bases between. The V gene's germline CDR1 is SEHNR and CDR2 FQNEAQ (reference sequence). Written as DNA, the CDR3 is TGTGCCAGCAGCCTAGAGACAGGCCTAACCGGGGAGCTGTTTTTT. As protein: CASSLETGLTGELFF.

The genes are TRBV7-2 and TRBJ1-2; D is undetermined. This CDR3 is built from 13 residues. Trimming took 1 base from V and 7 from J, leaving 10 bases between them. In germline, CDR1 is SGHTA, CDR2 FQGNSA. The CDR3 region is CASSLGPLGGYTF. In DNA, the CDR3 is TGTGCCAGCAGCTTAGGCCCCTTGGGTGGCTACACCTTC.

The DNA for the CDR3 is TGTGCCACCAGTGATCCGGGACTAGCGGGAGTTACAGATACGCAGTATTTT. It is translated as CATSDPGLAGVTDTQYF. The genes are TRBV24-1 and TRBJ2-3; 14 bases map to TRBD2. The V gene's germline CDR1 is KGHDR and CDR2 SFDVKD. V gave up 3 bases and J gave up 3 bases; unmatched junction bases: 4. There are 17 residues in the CDR3.

The CDR3 bases are TGCAGTGCCGTAACTAGCGGGAGGGTAAATGAGCAGTTCTTC. Encoded protein: CSAVTSGRVNEQFF. The rearrangement joins TRBV20-1 to TRBJ2-1, with 13 positions matching TRBD2. V dropped 6 bases and J dropped 7; count of bases not matched to a gene: 6. CDR1 and CDR2 (germline): DFQATT, SNEGSKA (reference sequence). The CDR3 covers 14 residues.

V gene TRBV7-2 combines with J gene TRBJ2-5; 7 nucleotides match TRBD1. V gave up 1 base and J gave up 5 bases; unmatched junction bases: 4. CDR1 and CDR2 from the germline V gene are SGHTA and FQGNSA. The CDR3 extends over 14 amino acids. The CDR3 is CASSLEGQAETQYF. CDR3 sequence (DNA): TGTGCCAGCAGCTTAGAAGGACAGGCGGAGACCCAGTACTTC.

In regard to this clonotype: One end of the junction fails to match germline, which may point to a read error. V usage is TRBV10-3 and J usage is TRBJ1-1, with no clear D. Per the germline V gene, CDR1 is ENHRY and CDR2 is SYGVKD. This CDR3 region has 15 residues. The CDR3: CAISESGGRNTEAFF. CDR3 bases: TGTGCCATAAGTGAGTCTGGTGGGAGGAACACTGAAGCTTTCTTT.

This chain uses TRBV20-1 with TRBJ2-1; perhaps TRBD2 as D (5 bases). Trimming removed 0 bases at V and 3 bases at J, with 12 bases between. Germline V lookup: CDR1 DFQATT, CDR2 SNEGSKA (reference sequence). The CDR3 sequence is 15 residues long. For the CDR3, the DNA is TGCAGTGCTAGAGATCGAAGCGGAAACTACAATGAGCAGTTCTTC. Its translation is CSARDRSGNYNEQFF.

J is TRBJ1-2 and V is TRBV24-1; D is uncertain. This CDR3 spans 12 amino acids. V lost 3 bases, J lost 5 bases, and 6 bases lay in between. Germline CDR1 reads KGHDR; CDR2 reads SFDVKD. CDR3 sequence (DNA): TGTGCCACCAGTGATACGATATATGGCTACACCTTC. As protein: CATSDTIYGYTF.

This chain connects TRBV6-1 to TRBJ2-6; no reliable D call. Trimming removed 3 bases from V and 1 base from J, with 13 bases in between. Germline V CDR1 and CDR2: MNHNS, SASEGT. This CDR3 has 17 residues. The CDR3 nucleotides read TGTGCCAGCAGTGAGGCCGTTCGAGGTTCTGGGGCCAACGTCCTGACTTTC. This gives the protein CASSEAVRGSGANVLTF.

This clonotype was counted once. The chain recombines TRBV19 with TRBJ2-7; 8 bases fit TRBD1. J was trimmed by 3 bases and V by 10 bases; bases with no gene match: 14. Germline V gives CDR1 LNHDA, CDR2 SQIVND (reference sequence). The CDR3 totals 15 residues. CDR3 in amino acids: CATYGATGVGYEQYF. The DNA of the CDR3 is TGTGCCACATATGGGGCGACAGGGGTTGGCTACGAGCAGTACTTC.

The gene calls are TRBV6-5 and TRBJ1-5; no clear D gene. Per the germline V gene, CDR1 is MNHEY and CDR2 is SVGAGI. The CDR3 totals 13 residues. The germline V and J ends were trimmed by 4 bases and 6 bases, with 10 bases remaining between them. This CDR3 is CASSFLMGQPQHF. DNA of the CDR3: TGTGCCAGCAGTTTCCTCATGGGTCAGCCCCAGCATTTT.

The chain couples TRBV7-2 to TRBJ1-1; TRBD1 agrees at 8 bases. The CDR3 is made up of 16 amino acids. The junction had 13 bases not matched to a gene; V was cut back by 6 bases and J by 4 bases. CDR1 and CDR2 (germline): SGHTA, FQGNSA. DNA of the CDR3: TGTGCCAGCAGGCCTTTGACAGGGGCGCAGGGCACTGAAGCTTTCTTT. This codes for CASRPLTGAQGTEAFF.

Comments on this clonotype: Lacking the conserved final phenylalanine or tryptophan, this CDR3 likely reflects a read error. The rearrangement links TRBV30 to TRBJ1-2, with D uncertain. Per germline, CDR1 GTSNPN and CDR2 SVGIG (reference sequence). V lost 5 bases and J 4 bases, leaving 11 bases between the germline ends. CDR3 length equals 12 residues. CDR3: CAWGTRAYGYTS. CDR3 in DNA: TGTGCCTGGGGAACGCGGGCCTATGGCTACACCTCC.

This clonotype was observed a handful of times. The chain combines TRBV6-1 with TRBJ1-2, with 7 bases lining up with TRBD1. CDR1 is MNHNS and CDR2 is SASEGT in the germline V gene. The ends lost 10 bases at V and 8 bases at J; junction bases unmatched: 13. The CDR3 consists of 13 residues. CDR3 protein: CATADRTGRGYTF. Written as DNA, the CDR3 is TGTGCCACTGCCGACCGGACAGGTCGAGGCTACACCTTC.

This clonotype was detected a few times. The chain joins TRBV27 to TRBJ2-7, with TRBD2 matching 13 bases. This CDR3 spans 16 amino acids. Trimming at V came to 5 bases and at J to 5 bases, leaving 9 bases not matched to a gene. Germline CDR1 MNHEY, CDR2 SMNVEV (reference sequence). The CDR3 loop reads CASSTIRTSGSNEQYF. The CDR3 bases are TGTGCCAGCAGTACAATCAGGACTAGCGGGAGCAACGAGCAGTACTTC.

This chain uses TRBV30 with TRBJ1-2; D might be TRBD1 (6 bases). The CDR3 runs 14 residues. V shed 3 bases and J shed 4 bases, with 15 bases lying between them. From germline, CDR1 is GTSNPN and CDR2 SVGIG (reference sequence). As DNA, the CDR3 is TGTGCCTGGAGACCGGGACACTTCTCCTATGGCTACACCTTC. This translates into CAWRPGHFSYGYTF.

The rearrangement links TRBV6-5 to TRBJ1-5; no reliable D call. This CDR3 is 14 amino acids long. Trimming removed 2 bases from V and 7 bases from J, with 12 bases in between. Germline loops: CDR1 MNHEY, CDR2 SVGAGI. The CDR3 here is CASSYREDPQPQHF. Here the CDR3 DNA reads TGTGCCAGCAGTTACAGGGAGGACCCCCAGCCCCAGCATTTT.

This clonotype has only one observation. The chain recombines TRBV6-2 or TRBV6-3 with TRBJ2-2; D possibly corresponds to TRBD2 (6 bases). The V end was cut by 4 bases, the J end by 4 bases, with 16 bases between. The CDR3 consists of 16 residues. The germline V gene has CDR1 MNHEY and CDR2 SVGEGT. This chain's CDR3 is CASSSLGGVGTGELFF. The CDR3 DNA sequence: TGTGCCAGCAGTTCTCTTGGCGGGGTTGGCACCGGGGAGCTGTTTTTT.

This rearrangement joins TRBV20-1 to TRBJ2-3; 7 bases align to TRBD2. The CDR3 is 15 residues long. The ends lost 1 base at V and 5 bases at J; junction bases unmatched: 9. CDR1 and CDR2 (germline): DFQATT, SNEGSKA (reference sequence). The CDR3 DNA reads as TGCAGTGCTAGAGTCGGGTCTAGCGGAGGAGATACGCAGTATTTT. It codes for CSARVGSSGGDTQYF.

This clonotype appeared a single time. The chain carries TRBV19 and TRBJ2-5; D not certain. CDR3 length: 13 amino acids. Germline V gene lookup returns CDR1 LNHDA and CDR2 SQIVND (reference sequence). V dropped 4 bases and J dropped 5 bases, with 11 bases sitting between them. In DNA form, the CDR3 reads TGTGCCAGTAGTAAGGTTTTTGAGGAGACCCAGTACTTC. It yields the protein CASSKVFEETQYF.

This clonotype was seen a few times. V and J are TRBV7-3 and TRBJ2-7, with 7 bases aligning to TRBD1. The V and J ends lost 5 bases and 7 bases, in that order; junction bases with no gene match: 8. This CDR3 is built from 13 residues. Germline V gene sequence: CDR1 SGHTA, CDR2 FQGTGA. The chain's CDR3 is CASSPRQGREQYF. Written as DNA, the CDR3 is TGTGCCAGCAGCCCAAGACAGGGTCGGGAGCAGTACTTC.

This chain joins TRBV27 and TRBJ1-5; no clear D. The CDR3 totals 14 residues. CDR1 MNHEY and CDR2 SMNVEV come from the germline V gene (reference sequence). V was clipped by 5 bases and J by 0 bases, with 8 bases between them. The CDR3 loop is CASSGRYSNQPQHF. CDR3 sequence (DNA): TGTGCCAGCAGTGGGAGGTATAGCAATCAGCCCCAGCATTTT.